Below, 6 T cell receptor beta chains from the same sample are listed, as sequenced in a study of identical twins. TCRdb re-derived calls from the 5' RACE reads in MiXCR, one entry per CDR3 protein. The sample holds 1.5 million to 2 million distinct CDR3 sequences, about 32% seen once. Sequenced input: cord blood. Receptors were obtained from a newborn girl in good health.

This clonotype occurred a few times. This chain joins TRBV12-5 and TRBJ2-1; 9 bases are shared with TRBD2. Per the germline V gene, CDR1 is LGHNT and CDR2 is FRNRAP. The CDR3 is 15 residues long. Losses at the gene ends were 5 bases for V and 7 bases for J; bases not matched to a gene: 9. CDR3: CASGKEREERNEQFF. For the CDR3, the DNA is TGTGCTAGTGGTAAGGAGCGGGAGGAGAGGAATGAGCAGTTCTTC.

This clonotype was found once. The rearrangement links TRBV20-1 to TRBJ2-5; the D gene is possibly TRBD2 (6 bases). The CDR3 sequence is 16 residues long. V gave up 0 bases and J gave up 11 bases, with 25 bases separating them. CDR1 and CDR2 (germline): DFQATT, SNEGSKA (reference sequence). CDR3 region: CSARDRERAPGNEQYF. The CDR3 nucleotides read TGCAGTGCTAGAGATAGGGAGCGGGCTCCGGGCAATGAGCAGTACTTC.

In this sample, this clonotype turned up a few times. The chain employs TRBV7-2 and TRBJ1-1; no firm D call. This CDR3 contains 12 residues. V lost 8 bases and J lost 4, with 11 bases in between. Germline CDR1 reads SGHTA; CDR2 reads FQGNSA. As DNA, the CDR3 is TGTGCCAGCCGGGTACACGGCACTGAAGCTTTCTTT. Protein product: CASRVHGTEAFF.

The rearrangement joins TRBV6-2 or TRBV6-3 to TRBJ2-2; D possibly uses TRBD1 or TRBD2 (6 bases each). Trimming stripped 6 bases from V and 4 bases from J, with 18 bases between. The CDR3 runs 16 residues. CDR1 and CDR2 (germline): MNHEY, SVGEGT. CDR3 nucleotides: TGTGCCAGCAGCCTTATGTCGGGGGCCCCCACCGGGGAGCTGTTTTTT. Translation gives CASSLMSGAPTGELFF.

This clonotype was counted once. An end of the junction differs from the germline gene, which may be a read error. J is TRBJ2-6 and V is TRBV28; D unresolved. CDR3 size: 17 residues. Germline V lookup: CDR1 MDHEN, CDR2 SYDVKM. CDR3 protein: CASISYSLRSGANVLTF. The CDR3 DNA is TGCGCCAGCATCTCGTACAGCCTCCGCTCTGGGGCCAACGTCCTGACTTTC.

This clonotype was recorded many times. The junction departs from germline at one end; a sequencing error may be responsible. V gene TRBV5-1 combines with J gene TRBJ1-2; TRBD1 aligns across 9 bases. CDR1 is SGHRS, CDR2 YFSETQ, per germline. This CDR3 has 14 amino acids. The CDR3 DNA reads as TGTGCCAGCAGTCGGGACAGGGCTAACTATGGCTACACCTTC. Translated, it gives CASSRDRANYGYTF.